Each of the 6 T cell receptor beta chains below was sequenced from the same sample in a study of blood T cell repertoires in COVID-19. The table came from immunoSEQ multiplex PCR; TCRdb's copy has only in-frame clones and leaves some out. Among roughly 120,000 clones listed, 75% to 90% were seen once. The sequenced sample consisted of peripheral blood. The receptors come from an elderly woman with COVID-19, enrolled during active disease.

This clone was counted a single time. CDR3 amino acids: CASSLEGALEQYF. Here the CDR3 DNA reads TGTGCCAGCAGCTTGGAGGGGGCCCTCGAGCAGTACTTC. J is TRBJ2-7 and V is TRBV5-4, with 7 bases fitting TRBD1. Germline V lookup: CDR1 SGHNT, CDR2 YYREEE (reference sequence). The CDR3 loop spans 13 amino acids. Unmatched junction bases numbered 3, after V lost 0 bases and J lost 6 bases.

A single count supports this clone. The rearrangement joins TRBV5-8 to TRBJ1-2, with TRBD1 matching over 10 bases. Trimming removed 2 bases from V and 3 bases from J; junction bases left unmatched: 4. Germline lookup yields CDR1 SGHTS and CDR2 YDEGEE. The CDR3 length is 15 residues. The CDR3 DNA reads as TGTGCCAGCAGCTTCTCCGGGACAGGGGACTATGGCTACACCTTC. Translation: CASSFSGTGDYGYTF.

The chain employs TRBV5-1 and TRBJ1-2, with D perhaps TRBD1 (6 bases). V dropped 4 bases and J dropped 5 bases, with 12 bases sitting between them. Germline lookup yields CDR1 SGHRS and CDR2 YFSETQ. The CDR3 length is 13 residues. CDR3 coding DNA: TGCGCCAGCAGCCTCGGACAGAGATATGGCTACACCTTC. Translated: CASSLGQRYGYTF.

The genes are TRBV27 and TRBJ1-1; no clear D. Germline-derived CDR1 and CDR2 are MNHEY and SMNVEV (reference sequence). CDR3 length equals 14 residues. V was clipped by 6 bases and J by 2 bases, with 13 bases between them. The CDR3 region has the DNA TGTGCCAGCAGGCCGGCACAGTCTAACACTGAAGCTTTCTTT. Translated, it gives CASRPAQSNTEAFF.

The chain links TRBV27 to TRBJ1-1; D is perhaps TRBD1 (5 bases). CDR3 length: 13 residues. CDR1 is MNHEY and CDR2 is SMNVEV in the germline V gene (reference sequence). Trimming stripped 3 bases from V and 4 bases from J, with 9 bases between. The CDR3 nucleotides read TGTGCCAGCAGTTTGACAGCAAGCACTGAAGCTTTCTTT. This translates into CASSLTASTEAFF.

The J gene is TRBJ2-7, the V gene TRBV11-2, with a weak D call TRBD2 (6 bases). V lost 5 bases to trimming and J lost 4 bases, with 21 bases between them. Germline loops: CDR1 SGHAT, CDR2 FQNNGV. CDR3 length equals 16 residues. CDR3 DNA: TGTGCCAGCAGCCACCTCGGGACCGGGACTCCTTACGAGCAGTACTTC. Translating it yields CASSHLGTGTPYEQYF.